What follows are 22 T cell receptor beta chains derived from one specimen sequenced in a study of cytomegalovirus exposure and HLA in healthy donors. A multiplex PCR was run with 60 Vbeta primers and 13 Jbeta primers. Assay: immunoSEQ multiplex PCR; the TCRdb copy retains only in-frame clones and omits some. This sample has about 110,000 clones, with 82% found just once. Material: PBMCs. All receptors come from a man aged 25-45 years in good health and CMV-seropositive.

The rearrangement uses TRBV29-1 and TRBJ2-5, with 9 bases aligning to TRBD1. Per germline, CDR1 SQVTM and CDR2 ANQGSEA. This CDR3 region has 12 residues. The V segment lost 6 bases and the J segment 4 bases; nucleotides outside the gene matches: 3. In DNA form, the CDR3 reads TGCAGCGTCCTGACAGGGGGAGAGACCCAGTACTTC. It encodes CSVLTGGETQYF.

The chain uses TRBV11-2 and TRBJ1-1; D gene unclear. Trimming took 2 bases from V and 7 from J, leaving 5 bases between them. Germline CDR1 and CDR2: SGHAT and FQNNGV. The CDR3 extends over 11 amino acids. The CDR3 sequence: CASSLQYEAFF. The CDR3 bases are TGTGCCAGCAGCTTACAGTATGAAGCTTTCTTT.

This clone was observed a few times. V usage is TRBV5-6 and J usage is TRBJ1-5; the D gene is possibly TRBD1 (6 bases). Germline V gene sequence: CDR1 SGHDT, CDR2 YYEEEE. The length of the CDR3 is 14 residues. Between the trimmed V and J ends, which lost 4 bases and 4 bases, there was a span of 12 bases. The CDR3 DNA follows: TGTGCCAGCAGCCACGGGACACGGAATCAGCCCCAGCATTTT. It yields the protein CASSHGTRNQPQHF.

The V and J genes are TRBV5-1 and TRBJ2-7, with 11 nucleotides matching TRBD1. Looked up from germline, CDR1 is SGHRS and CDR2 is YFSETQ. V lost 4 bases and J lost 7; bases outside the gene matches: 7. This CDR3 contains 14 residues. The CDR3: CASSIGQGAYEQYF. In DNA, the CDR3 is TGCGCCAGCAGCATAGGACAGGGGGCATATGAGCAGTACTTC.

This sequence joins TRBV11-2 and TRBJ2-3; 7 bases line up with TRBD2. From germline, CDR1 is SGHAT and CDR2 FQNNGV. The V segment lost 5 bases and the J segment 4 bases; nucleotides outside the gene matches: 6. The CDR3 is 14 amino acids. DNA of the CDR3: TGTGCCAGCAGCCTATGGGAGGGCCCAGATACGCAGTATTTT. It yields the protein CASSLWEGPDTQYF. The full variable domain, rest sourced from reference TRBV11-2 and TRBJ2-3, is EAGVAQSPRYKIIEKRQSVAFWCNPISGHATLYWYQQILGQGPKLLIQFQNNGVVDDSQLPKDRFSAERLKGVDSTLKIQPAKLEDSAVYLCASSLWEGPDTQYFGPGTRLTVL.

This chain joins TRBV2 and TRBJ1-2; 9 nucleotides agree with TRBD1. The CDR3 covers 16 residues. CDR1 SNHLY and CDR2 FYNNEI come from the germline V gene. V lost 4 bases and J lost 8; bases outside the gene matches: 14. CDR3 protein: CASSAQISGTGTGYTF. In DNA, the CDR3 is TGTGCCAGCAGTGCCCAGATTTCCGGGACAGGGACCGGCTACACCTTC. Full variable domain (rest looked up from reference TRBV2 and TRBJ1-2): EPEVTQTPSHQVTQMGQEVILRCVPISNHLYFYWYRQILGQKVEFLVSFYNNEISEKSEIFDDQFSVERPDGSNFTLKIRSTKLEDSAMYFCASSAQISGTGTGYTFGSGTRLTVV.

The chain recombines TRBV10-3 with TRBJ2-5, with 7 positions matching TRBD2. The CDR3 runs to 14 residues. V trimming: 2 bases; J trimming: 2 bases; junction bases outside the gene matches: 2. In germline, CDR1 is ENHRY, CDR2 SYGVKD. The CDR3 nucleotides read TGTGCCATCAGTGAGGCGGGGGTACAAGAGACCCAGTACTTC. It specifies CAISEAGVQETQYF.

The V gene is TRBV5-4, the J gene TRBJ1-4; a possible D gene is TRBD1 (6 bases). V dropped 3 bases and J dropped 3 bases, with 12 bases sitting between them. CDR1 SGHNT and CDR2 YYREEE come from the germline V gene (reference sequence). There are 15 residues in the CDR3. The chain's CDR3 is CASSYGGAANEKLFF. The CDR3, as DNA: TGTGCCAGCAGCTATGGGGGCGCAGCTAATGAAAAACTGTTTTTT.

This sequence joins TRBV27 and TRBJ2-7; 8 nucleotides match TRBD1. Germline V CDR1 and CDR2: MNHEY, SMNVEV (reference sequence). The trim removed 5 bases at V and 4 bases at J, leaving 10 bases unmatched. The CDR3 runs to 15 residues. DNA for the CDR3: TGTGCCAGCAGTCTAGGACAGGGACTTATTTACGAGCAGTACTTC. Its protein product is CASSLGQGLIYEQYF.

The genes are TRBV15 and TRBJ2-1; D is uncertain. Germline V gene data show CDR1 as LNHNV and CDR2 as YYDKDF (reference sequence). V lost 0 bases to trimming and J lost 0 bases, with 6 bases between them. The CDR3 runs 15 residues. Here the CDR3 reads CATSRDLSSYNEQFF. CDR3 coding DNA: TGTGCCACCAGCAGAGATCTTAGCTCCTACAATGAGCAGTTCTTC.

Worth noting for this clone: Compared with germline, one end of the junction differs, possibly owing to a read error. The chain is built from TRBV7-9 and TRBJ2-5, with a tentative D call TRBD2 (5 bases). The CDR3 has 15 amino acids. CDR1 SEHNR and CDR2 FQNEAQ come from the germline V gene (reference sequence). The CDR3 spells CSSSMALERSETQYF. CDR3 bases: TGTTCCAGCAGCATGGCCTTGGAGCGGTCAGAGACCCAGTACTTC.

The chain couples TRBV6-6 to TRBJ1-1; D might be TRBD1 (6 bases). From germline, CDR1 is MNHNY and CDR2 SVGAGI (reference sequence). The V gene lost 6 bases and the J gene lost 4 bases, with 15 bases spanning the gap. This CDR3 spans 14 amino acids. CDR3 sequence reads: CASSSGGGFTEAFF. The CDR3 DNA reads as TGTGCCAGCAGCTCCGGGGGGGGCTTCACTGAAGCTTTCTTT.

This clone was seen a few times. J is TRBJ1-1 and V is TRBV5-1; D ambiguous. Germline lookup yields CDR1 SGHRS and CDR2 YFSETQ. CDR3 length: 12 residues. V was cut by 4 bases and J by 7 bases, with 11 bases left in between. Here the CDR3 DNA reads TGCGCCAGCAGCCTTGCAGGCAGTGAAGCTTTCTTT. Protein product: CASSLAGSEAFF. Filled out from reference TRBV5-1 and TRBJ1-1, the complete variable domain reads KAGVTQTPRYLIKTRGQQVTLSCSPISGHRSVSWYQQTPGQGLQFLFEYFSETQRNKGNFPGRFSGRQFSNSRSEMNVSTLELGDSALYLCASSLAGSEAFFGQGTRLTVV.

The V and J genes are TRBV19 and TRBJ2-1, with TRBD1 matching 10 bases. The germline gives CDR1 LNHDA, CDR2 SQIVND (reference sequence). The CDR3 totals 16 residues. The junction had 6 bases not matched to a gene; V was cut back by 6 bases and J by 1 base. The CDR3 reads CASSAGTGESYNEQFF. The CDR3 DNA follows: TGTGCCAGTAGCGCCGGGACAGGGGAGTCCTACAATGAGCAGTTCTTC.

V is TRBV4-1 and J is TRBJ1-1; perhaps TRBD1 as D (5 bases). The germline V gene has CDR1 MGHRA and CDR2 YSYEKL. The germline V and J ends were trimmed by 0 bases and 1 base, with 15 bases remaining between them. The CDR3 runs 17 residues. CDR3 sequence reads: CASSQDLGGWGNTEAFF. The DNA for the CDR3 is TGCGCCAGCAGCCAAGATCTCGGGGGATGGGGGAACACTGAAGCTTTCTTT.

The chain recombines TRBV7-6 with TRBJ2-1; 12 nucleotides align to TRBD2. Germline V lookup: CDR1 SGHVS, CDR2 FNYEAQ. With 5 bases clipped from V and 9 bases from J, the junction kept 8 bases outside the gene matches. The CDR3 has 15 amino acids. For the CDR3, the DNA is TGTGCCAGCAGCCCTCCGTCGACTAGCGGGGGTGAGCAGTTCTTC. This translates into CASSPPSTSGGEQFF.

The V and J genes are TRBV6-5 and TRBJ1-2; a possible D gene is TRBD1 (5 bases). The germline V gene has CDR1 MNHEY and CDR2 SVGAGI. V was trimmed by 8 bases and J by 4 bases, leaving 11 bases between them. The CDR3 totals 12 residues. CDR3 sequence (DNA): TGTGCCAGCTCAGACAGACCCTATGGCTACACCTTC. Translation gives CASSDRPYGYTF.

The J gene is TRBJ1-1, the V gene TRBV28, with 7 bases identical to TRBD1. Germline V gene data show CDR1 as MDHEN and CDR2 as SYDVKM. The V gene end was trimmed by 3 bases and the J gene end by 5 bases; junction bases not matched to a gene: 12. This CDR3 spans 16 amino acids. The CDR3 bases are TGTGCCAGCAGTTTGAGGACAGGACCCTTGGGTACTGAAGCTTTCTTT. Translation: CASSLRTGPLGTEAFF.

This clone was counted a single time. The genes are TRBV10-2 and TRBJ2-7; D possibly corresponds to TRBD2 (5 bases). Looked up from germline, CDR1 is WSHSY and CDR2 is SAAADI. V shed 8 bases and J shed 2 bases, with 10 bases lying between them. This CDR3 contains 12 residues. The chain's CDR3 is CASLDGAYEQYF. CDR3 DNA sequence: TGCGCCAGCCTCGACGGGGCCTACGAGCAGTACTTC.

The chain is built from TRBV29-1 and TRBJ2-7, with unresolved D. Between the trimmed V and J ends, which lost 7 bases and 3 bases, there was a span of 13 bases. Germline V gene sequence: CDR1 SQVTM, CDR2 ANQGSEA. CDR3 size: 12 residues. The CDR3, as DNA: TGCAGCGCCTTGTCTGCGTTCTACGAGCAGTACTTC. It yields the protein CSALSAFYEQYF.

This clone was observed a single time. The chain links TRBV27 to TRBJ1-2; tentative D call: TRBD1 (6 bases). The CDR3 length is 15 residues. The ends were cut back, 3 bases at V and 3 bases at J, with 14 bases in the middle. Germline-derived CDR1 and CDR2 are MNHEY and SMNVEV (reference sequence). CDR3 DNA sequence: TGTGCCAGCAGTTTGGGGGAAGGGGGTCACTATGGCTACACCTTC. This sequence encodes CASSLGEGGHYGYTF.

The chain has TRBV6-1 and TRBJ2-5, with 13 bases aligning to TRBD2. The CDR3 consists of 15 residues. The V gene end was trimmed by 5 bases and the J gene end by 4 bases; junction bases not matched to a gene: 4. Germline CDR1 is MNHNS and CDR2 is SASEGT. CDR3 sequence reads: CASSSTSGGAETQYF. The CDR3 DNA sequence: TGTGCCAGCAGTAGCACTAGCGGGGGGGCAGAGACCCAGTACTTC.